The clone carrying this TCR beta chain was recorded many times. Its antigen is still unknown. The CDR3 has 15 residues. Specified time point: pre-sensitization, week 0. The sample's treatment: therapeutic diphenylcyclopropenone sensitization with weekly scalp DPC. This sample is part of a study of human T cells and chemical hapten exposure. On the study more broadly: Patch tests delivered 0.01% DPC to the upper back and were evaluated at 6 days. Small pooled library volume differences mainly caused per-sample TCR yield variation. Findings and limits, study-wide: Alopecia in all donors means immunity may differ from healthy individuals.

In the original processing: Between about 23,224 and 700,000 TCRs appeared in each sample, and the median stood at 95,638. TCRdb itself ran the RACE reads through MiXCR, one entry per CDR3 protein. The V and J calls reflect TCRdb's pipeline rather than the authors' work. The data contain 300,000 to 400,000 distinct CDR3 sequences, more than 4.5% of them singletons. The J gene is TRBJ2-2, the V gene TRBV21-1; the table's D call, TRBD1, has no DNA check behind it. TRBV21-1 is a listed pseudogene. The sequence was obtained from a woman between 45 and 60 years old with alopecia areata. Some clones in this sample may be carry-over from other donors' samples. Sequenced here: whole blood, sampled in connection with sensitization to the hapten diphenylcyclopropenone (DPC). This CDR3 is CASQLTAANTGELFF. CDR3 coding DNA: TGTGCCAGCCAACTGACAGCCGCGAACACCGGGGAGCTGTTTTTT.